The entry below describes one T cell receptor (beta chain). What it binds is unknown. The data derive from a study of a mutant IDH1 vaccine in newly diagnosed glioma. Study-wide background: Vaccines began 4-6 weeks after radiotherapy alone, or with temozolomide cycles.

Only in-frame clones appear in the TCRdb table, and some are missing; sequencing was by immunoSEQ multiplex PCR. The table has about 94,000 clones, roughly 89% seen once. Sample time point: week 47, end of study. Vaccinated patients received 300 ug of mutant IDH1 20-mer peptide per dose, with topical imiquimod. CDR1 and CDR2 (germline): MNHEY, SVGAGI. V dropped 6 bases and J dropped 4; count of bases not matched to a gene: 10. The CDR3 is 15 amino acids. The TCR was taken from a woman aged 50 to 65 with glioma. Here the sequenced sample was PBMCs, taken from a glioma patient whose treatment included an IDH1 peptide vaccine. The chain recombines TRBV6-5 with TRBJ2-7; 9 nucleotides align to TRBD2. CDR3 coding DNA: TGTGCCAGCAGCCCTCGTAGCGGGAGATTTTACGAGCAGTACTTC. It yields the protein CASSPRSGRFYEQYF.